This record concerns one T cell receptor (beta chain) sequence. Original processing notes: Reference gene primers were amplified, and this amplification served to estimate nucleated cell counts. Libraries were prepared by immunoSEQ multiplex PCR; TCRdb keeps only in-frame clonotypes and omits some of them. The DNA gave D and trimming, while V, J and clone size come from that table. The repertoire holds around 140,000 clones, with more than 75% as singletons. This entry belongs to a study of blood T cell repertoires in COVID-19. This CDR3 has 13 residues. The V gene lost 0 bases and the J gene lost 3 bases, with 7 bases spanning the gap. The V gene's germline CDR1 is SGHDT and CDR2 YYEEEE.

The sequencing sample was made of peripheral blood. This TCR was recovered from a woman between 50 and 59 years old with active or convalescent COVID-19. The genes are TRBV5-6 and TRBJ2-7, with unresolved D. The CDR3 loop is CASSLGPFYEQYF. CDR3 coding DNA: TGTGCCAGCAGCTTGGGGCCCTTCTACGAGCAGTACTTC.